This is a list of T cell receptor beta chains from one sample in a study of cytomegalovirus exposure and HLA in healthy donors. Libraries were prepared by immunoSEQ multiplex PCR; TCRdb keeps only in-frame clonotypes and omits some of them. The sample lists roughly 200,000 clones; approximately 85% were seen once. The sequencing sample was made of PBMCs. The receptors stem from a woman between 50 and 59 years old in good health and CMV-seronegative. The CDR3 runs from the conserved cysteine through the conserved F or W. The order of the fields is V gene, clone size, D gene, J gene, CDR3 DNA, CDR3 protein. The D gene is left open where the match is weak. Clone size is not always given. Where it is, it says once, few, many or a class for expanded clones.

V: TRBV28
size: -
D: TRBD2
J: TRBJ2-3
DNA: TGTGCCAGCAGGACCCCCGGGACTAGCGGGAGGGCCCTGATCCCAGATACGCAGTATTTT
CDR3: CASRTPGTSGRALIPDTQYF

V: TRBV19
size: once
D: TRBD1
J: TRBJ1-4
DNA: TGTGCCAGTAGTATCGGAGACAGGGACGTTGAAAAACTGTTTTTT
CDR3: CASSIGDRDVEKLFF

V: TRBV5-1
size: -
D: TRBD2
J: TRBJ2-5
DNA: TGCGCCAGCAGCTTGGGTAGACTAGCGGGACAATCCAGGGGAGAGACCCAGTACTTC
CDR3: CASSLGRLAGQSRGETQYF

V: TRBV9
size: -
D: -
J: TRBJ1-2
DNA: TGTGCCAGCAGCGCGGGACATTTTGGCTACACCTTC
CDR3: CASSAGHFGYTF

V: TRBV28
size: -
D: -
J: TRBJ2-3
DNA: TGTGCCAGCAGTACGAGGGATACGCAGTATTTT
CDR3: CASSTRDTQYF

V: TRBV16
size: -
D: -
J: TRBJ1-1
DNA: TGTGCCAGCAGTCATCACAGATTCACTGAAGCTTTCTTT
CDR3: CASSHHRFTEAFF

V: TRBV18
size: -
D: -
J: TRBJ1-1
DNA: TGTGCCAGCTCACTAGGGGCCGTGGGGCCATCTGAAGCTTTCTTT
CDR3: CASSLGAVGPSEAFF

V: TRBV7-2
size: few
D: TRBD1
J: TRBJ2-7
DNA: TGTGCCAGCAGCTACAGGGGGGTCGAGCAGTACTTC
CDR3: CASSYRGVEQYF

V: TRBV7-2
size: -
D: TRBD1
J: TRBJ1-5
DNA: TGTGCCAGCAGCCGGGAAGGGACAGGGCCGCAGCCCCAGCATTTT
CDR3: CASSREGTGPQPQHF

V: TRBV7-9
size: -
D: -
J: TRBJ1-1
DNA: TGTGCCAGCAGCTTCAGGGTCCCTGAAGCTTTCTTT
CDR3: CASSFRVPEAFF

V: TRBV12-5
size: -
D: -
J: TRBJ2-6
DNA: TGTGCTAGTGGCCTCTCTGGGGCCAACGTCCTGACTTTC
CDR3: CASGLSGANVLTF

V: TRBV5-4
size: -
D: -
J: TRBJ2-3
DNA: TGTGCCAGCAGCTCAGACCTCCGGGACATACTCACAGATACGCAGTATTTT
CDR3: CASSSDLRDILTDTQYF

V: TRBV28
size: -
D: TRBD1
J: TRBJ1-3
DNA: TGTGCCAGCAGTCAACCGGGACAGGGGGTCAGCGGAAACACCATATATTTT
CDR3: CASSQPGQGVSGNTIYF

V: TRBV28
size: -
D: TRBD1
J: TRBJ2-7
DNA: TGTGCCAGCACCGACAGGGGTGAGCAGTACTTC
CDR3: CASTDRGEQYF

V: TRBV5-1
size: -
D: -
J: TRBJ2-3
DNA: TGCGCCAGCAGCTTGGTCCCGGGGGGCCCCACAGATACGCAGTATTTT
CDR3: CASSLVPGGPTDTQYF

V: TRBV6-6
size: -
D: -
J: TRBJ2-1
DNA: TGTGCCAGCAGTTTCGCGGACTCCTACAATGAGCAGTTCTTC
CDR3: CASSFADSYNEQFF

V: TRBV4-1
size: -
D: -
J: TRBJ2-7
DNA: TGCGCCAGCAGCCAAGGACAGTACTACGAGCAGTACTTC
CDR3: CASSQGQYYEQYF

V: TRBV2
size: -
D: -
J: TRBJ2-2
DNA: TGTGCCAGCAGTGTGAACAATCGGGAGCTGTTTTTT
CDR3: CASSVNNRELFF

V: TRBV19
size: -
D: -
J: TRBJ1-1
DNA: TGTGCCAGTAGTATAAATGCAGGGGCTGAAGCTTTCTTT
CDR3: CASSINAGAEAFF

V: TRBV7-6
size: -
D: TRBD1
J: TRBJ1-1
DNA: TGTGCCAGCAGCTTAGCGATCCGACAGGGCGACACTGAAGCTTTCTTT
CDR3: CASSLAIRQGDTEAFF

V: TRBV18
size: -
D: TRBD1
J: TRBJ2-2
DNA: TGTGCCAGCTCACCAAAGGACAGGGGCACGAACACCGGGGAGCTGTTTTTT
CDR3: CASSPKDRGTNTGELFF

V: TRBV7-7
size: -
D: -
J: TRBJ2-3
DNA: TGTGCCAGCAGCCCTAATGGAGATACGCAGTATTTT
CDR3: CASSPNGDTQYF

V: TRBV21-1
size: -
D: -
J: TRBJ1-1
DNA: TGTGCCAGCAGCACCCGACAGAGCAACACTGAAGCTTTCTTT
CDR3: CASSTRQSNTEAFF

V: TRBV5-1
size: -
D: TRBD1
J: TRBJ2-7
DNA: TGCGCCAGCAGCTTGGATCCGGGACAGGGTACCTACGAGCAGTACTTC
CDR3: CASSLDPGQGTYEQYF

V: TRBV15
size: -
D: TRBD2
J: TRBJ2-1
DNA: TGTGCCACCAGCAGAGGACTAGCCTTCGTCTCCTACAATGAGCAGTTCTTC
CDR3: CATSRGLAFVSYNEQFF

V: TRBV9
size: -
D: -
J: TRBJ2-7
DNA: TGTGCCAGCAGTACAGGGTCTAGTACGGGGGAGCAGTACTTC
CDR3: CASSTGSSTGEQYF

V: TRBV7-9
size: few
D: TRBD1
J: TRBJ2-5
DNA: TGTGCCAGCAGCCCTACCCGGGACAGAGAGACCCAGTACTTC
CDR3: CASSPTRDRETQYF

V: TRBV9
size: -
D: -
J: TRBJ2-3
DNA: TGTGCCAGCAGCGTAGTATCGACTAGCACAGATACGCAGTATTTT
CDR3: CASSVVSTSTDTQYF

V: TRBV15
size: -
D: TRBD2
J: TRBJ2-2
DNA: TGTGCCACCTCGACTAGCGGGAACACCGGGGAGCTGTTTTTT
CDR3: CATSTSGNTGELFF

V: TRBV28
size: -
D: -
J: TRBJ2-5
DNA: TGTGCCAGCAGTTCCGGATCTACGGGGAAAGAGACCCAGTACTTC
CDR3: CASSSGSTGKETQYF

V: TRBV19
size: -
D: -
J: TRBJ2-6
DNA: TGTGCCAGTAGTATTTTCCTCTCTGGGGCCAACGTCCTGACTTTC
CDR3: CASSIFLSGANVLTF

V: TRBV7-3
size: -
D: TRBD2
J: TRBJ2-7
DNA: TGTGCCTCCTCGCAGGATAGCGGGAGGGCTTACGAGCAGTACTTC
CDR3: CASSQDSGRAYEQYF

V: TRBV7-9
size: -
D: TRBD1
J: TRBJ2-7
DNA: TGTGCCAGCAGCTTAGCGGCAGGGGGTTTCGCGGACGAGCAGTACTTC
CDR3: CASSLAAGGFADEQYF

V: TRBV11-2
size: -
D: -
J: TRBJ2-7
DNA: TGTGCCAGCACCCTTGCGGGCGGGGCCTACGAGCAGTACTTC
CDR3: CASTLAGGAYEQYF

V: TRBV10-1
size: -
D: -
J: TRBJ1-2
DNA: TGCGCCAGCAGTGAGTCGGCAAGTGACTATAACTATGGCTACACCTTC
CDR3: CASSESASDYNYGYTF

V: TRBV28
size: -
D: -
J: TRBJ1-2
DNA: TGTGCCAGCAGTTTGGCACCCTATGGCTACACCTTC
CDR3: CASSLAPYGYTF

V: TRBV7-2
size: -
D: -
J: TRBJ2-3
DNA: TGTGCCAGCAGCTCCCCGGGACTCTTACTAGCTAGCACAGATACGCAGTATTTT
CDR3: CASSSPGLLLASTDTQYF

V: TRBV6-1
size: -
D: TRBD1
J: TRBJ2-5
DNA: TGTGCCAGCAGTGAATCATTGAGGGGACAGGGACAAGAGACCCAGTACTTC
CDR3: CASSESLRGQGQETQYF

V: TRBV7-9
size: -
D: -
J: TRBJ2-5
DNA: TGTGCCAGCAGCTACGTGGGGGGTGAGACCCAGTACTTC
CDR3: CASSYVGGETQYF

V: TRBV5-1
size: -
D: TRBD2
J: TRBJ2-7
DNA: TGCGCCAGCAGCAGGGGGACTAGCGGGATGTACTCCTACGAGCAGTACTTC
CDR3: CASSRGTSGMYSYEQYF

V: TRBV5-4
size: -
D: -
J: TRBJ1-1
DNA: TGTGCCAGCAGCTTGGACAGGAACGCTGAAGCTTTCTTT
CDR3: CASSLDRNAEAFF

V: TRBV14
size: -
D: TRBD2
J: TRBJ2-7
DNA: TGTGCCAGCAGCCCATTGGCGCTCCTAGCGGGAGGTAACGAGCAGTACTTC
CDR3: CASSPLALLAGGNEQYF

V: TRBV7-6
size: -
D: TRBD1
J: TRBJ2-3
DNA: TGTGCCAGCAGCAGTACAGGGGGCCGAGATACGCAGTATTTT
CDR3: CASSSTGGRDTQYF

V: TRBV27
size: -
D: TRBD1
J: TRBJ1-2
DNA: TGTGCCAGCAGTCCCCGGACAGGTAACGGCTACACCTTC
CDR3: CASSPRTGNGYTF

V: TRBV5-1
size: -
D: -
J: TRBJ2-6
DNA: TGCGCCAGCAGCCTAGGACAGAGTTTCTCTGGGGCCAACGTCCTGACTTTC
CDR3: CASSLGQSFSGANVLTF

V: TRBV7-2
size: -
D: TRBD2
J: TRBJ2-3
DNA: TGTGCCAGCAGCTTAAGAAAGAGCGGGAGGGCCAATGTAGATACGCAGTATTTT
CDR3: CASSLRKSGRANVDTQYF

V: TRBV2
size: -
D: TRBD2
J: TRBJ2-3
DNA: TGTGCCAGCAGTAAGACTAGCGGGGGTCTCACAGATACGCAGTATTTT
CDR3: CASSKTSGGLTDTQYF

V: TRBV6-5
size: -
D: TRBD2
J: TRBJ2-7
DNA: TGTGCCAGCAGTTACCCCGGACTAGCCACCAACGAGCAGTACTTC
CDR3: CASSYPGLATNEQYF

V: TRBV27
size: -
D: -
J: TRBJ1-1
DNA: TGTGCCAGCAGTTTAGGGGGCGGCACTGAAGCTTTCTTT
CDR3: CASSLGGGTEAFF

V: TRBV2
size: -
D: -
J: TRBJ2-1
DNA: TGTGCCAGCAGCAATGTCCCGGGACAAAGCATACAACATGAGCAGTTCTTC
CDR3: CASSNVPGQSIQHEQFF

V: TRBV7-8
size: -
D: -
J: TRBJ2-7
DNA: TGTGCCAGCAGCTTGGACTATTCCTACGAGCAGTACTTC
CDR3: CASSLDYSYEQYF

V: TRBV28
size: -
D: -
J: TRBJ1-5
DNA: TGTGCCAGCAGCACAGAAAATCAGCCCCAGCATTTT
CDR3: CASSTENQPQHF